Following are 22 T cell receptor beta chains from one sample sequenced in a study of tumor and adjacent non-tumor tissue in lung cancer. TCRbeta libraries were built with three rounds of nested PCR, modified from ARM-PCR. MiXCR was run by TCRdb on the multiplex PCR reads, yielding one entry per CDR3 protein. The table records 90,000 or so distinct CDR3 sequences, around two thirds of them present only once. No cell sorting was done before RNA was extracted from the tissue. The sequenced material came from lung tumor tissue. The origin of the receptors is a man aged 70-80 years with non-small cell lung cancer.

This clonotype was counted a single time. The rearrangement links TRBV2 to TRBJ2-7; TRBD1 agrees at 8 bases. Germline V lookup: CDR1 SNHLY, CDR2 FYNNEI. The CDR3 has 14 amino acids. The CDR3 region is CVTSDRGISYEQYF. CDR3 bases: TGTGTCACCTCAGACAGGGGAATTTCCTACGAGCAGTACTTC.

CDR3 loop: CASSYLLARGSYNEQFF. In nucleotides, the CDR3 is TGCGCCAGCAGCTACCTACTAGCGCGAGGCTCCTACAATGAGCAGTTCTTC. V usage is TRBV5-1 and J usage is TRBJ2-1; 7 bases align to TRBD2. This CDR3 has 17 amino acids. The J segment lost 0 bases and the V segment lost 3 bases, leaving 9 bases of the junction unmatched. From germline, CDR1 is SGHRS and CDR2 YFSETQ.

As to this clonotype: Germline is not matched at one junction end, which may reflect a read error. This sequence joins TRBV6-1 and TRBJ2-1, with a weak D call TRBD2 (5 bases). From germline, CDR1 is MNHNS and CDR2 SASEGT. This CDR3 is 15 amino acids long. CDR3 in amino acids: CANSEARRANNEQFF. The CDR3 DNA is TGTGCCAACAGTGAAGCAAGGCGGGCCAACAATGAGCAGTTCTTC.

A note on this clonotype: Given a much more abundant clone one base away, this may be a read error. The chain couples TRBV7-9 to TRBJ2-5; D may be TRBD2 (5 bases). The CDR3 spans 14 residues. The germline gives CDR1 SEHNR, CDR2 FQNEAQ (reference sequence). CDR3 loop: CGSSAKTGQETQYF. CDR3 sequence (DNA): TGTGGCAGCAGCGCGAAGACGGGGCAAGAGACCCAGTACTTC.

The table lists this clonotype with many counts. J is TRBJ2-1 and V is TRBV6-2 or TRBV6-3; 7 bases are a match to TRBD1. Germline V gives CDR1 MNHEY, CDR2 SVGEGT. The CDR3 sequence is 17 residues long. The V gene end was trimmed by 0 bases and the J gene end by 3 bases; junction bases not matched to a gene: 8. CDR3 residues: CASSYSPPTGIYNEQFF. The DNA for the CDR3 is TGTGCCAGCAGTTACTCGCCGCCGACAGGGATCTACAATGAGCAGTTCTTC.

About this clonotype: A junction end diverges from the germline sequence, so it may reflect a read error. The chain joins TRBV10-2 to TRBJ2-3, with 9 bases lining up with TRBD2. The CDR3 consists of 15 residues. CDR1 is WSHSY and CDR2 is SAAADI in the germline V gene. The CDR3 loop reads CASSASGRILSPQCF. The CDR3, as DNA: TGCGCCAGCAGTGCCAGCGGGAGGATCCTCAGTCCGCAGTGTTTT.

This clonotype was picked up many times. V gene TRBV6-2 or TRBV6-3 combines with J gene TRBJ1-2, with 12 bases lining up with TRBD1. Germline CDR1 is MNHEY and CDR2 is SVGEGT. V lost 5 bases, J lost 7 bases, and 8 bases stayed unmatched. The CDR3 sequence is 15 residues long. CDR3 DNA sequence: TGTGCCAGCAGTAGTGGGACAGGGGGCTTCGGTGGCTACACCTTC. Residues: CASSSGTGGFGGYTF.

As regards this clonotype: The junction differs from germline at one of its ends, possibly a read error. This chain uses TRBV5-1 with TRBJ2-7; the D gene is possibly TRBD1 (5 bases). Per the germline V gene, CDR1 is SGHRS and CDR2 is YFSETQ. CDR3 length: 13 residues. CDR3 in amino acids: CANSLVTDDEQYF. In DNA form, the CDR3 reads TGCGCCAACAGCTTAGTGACAGACGACGAGCAGTACTTC.

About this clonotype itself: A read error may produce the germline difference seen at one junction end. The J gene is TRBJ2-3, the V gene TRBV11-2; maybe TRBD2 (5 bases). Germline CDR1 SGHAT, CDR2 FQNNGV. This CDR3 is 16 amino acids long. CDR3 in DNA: TGTGTCAGCAGCATGGGCGTACTGTCTAGCACAAATACGCAGTATTTT. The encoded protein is CVSSMGVLSSTNTQYF. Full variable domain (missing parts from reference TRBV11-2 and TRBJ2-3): EAGVAQSPRYKIIEKRQSVAFWCNPISGHATLYWYQQILGQGPKLLIQFQNNGVVDDSQLPKDRFSAERLKGVDSTLKIQPAKLEDSAVYLCVSSMGVLSSTNTQYFGPGTRLTVL.

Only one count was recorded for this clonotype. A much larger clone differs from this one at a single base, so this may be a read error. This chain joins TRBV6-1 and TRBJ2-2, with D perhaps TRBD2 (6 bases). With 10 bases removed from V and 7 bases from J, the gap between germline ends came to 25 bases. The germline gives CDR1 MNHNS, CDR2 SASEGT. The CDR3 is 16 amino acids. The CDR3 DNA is TGTGCCACCCTCAGGGTCCGGGGGATAGACAGCGGGGAGCTGTTTTTT. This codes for CATLRVRGIDSGELFF.

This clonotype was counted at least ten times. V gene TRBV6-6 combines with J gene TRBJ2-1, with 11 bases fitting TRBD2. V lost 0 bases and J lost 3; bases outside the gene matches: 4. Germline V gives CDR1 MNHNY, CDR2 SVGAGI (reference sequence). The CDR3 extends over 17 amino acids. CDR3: CASSYSGLAGVYNEQFF. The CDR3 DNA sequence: TGTGCCAGCAGTTACTCCGGACTAGCGGGCGTCTACAATGAGCAGTTCTTC.

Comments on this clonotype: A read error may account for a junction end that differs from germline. The DNA of the CDR3 is TGTGTCAGCAGTTGGGGGATAGGGGCCGGGGAGCTGTTTTTT. Its translation: CVSSWGIGAGELFF. The rearrangement links TRBV12-3 or TRBV12-4 to TRBJ2-2, with D perhaps given as TRBD1 or TRBD2 (5 bases each). The CDR3 is 14 amino acids.

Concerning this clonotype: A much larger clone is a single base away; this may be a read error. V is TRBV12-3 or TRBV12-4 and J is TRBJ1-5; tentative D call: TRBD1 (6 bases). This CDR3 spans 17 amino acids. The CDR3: CAGSLMRGTRKFQPQHF. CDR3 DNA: TGTGCCGGCAGTTTAATGCGCGGGACACGGAAGTTTCAGCCCCAGCATTTT.

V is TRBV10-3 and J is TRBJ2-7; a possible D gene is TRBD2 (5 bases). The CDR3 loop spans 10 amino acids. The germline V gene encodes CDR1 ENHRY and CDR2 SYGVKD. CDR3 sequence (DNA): TGTGACACCGGCGGAGGCGAGCAGTACTTC. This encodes CDTGGGEQYF.

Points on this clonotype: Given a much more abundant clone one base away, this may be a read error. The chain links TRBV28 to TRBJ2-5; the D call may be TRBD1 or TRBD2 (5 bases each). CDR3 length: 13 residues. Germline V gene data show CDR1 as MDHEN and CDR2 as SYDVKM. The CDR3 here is CASSQPGQGTQYF. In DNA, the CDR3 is TGTGCCAGCAGCCAGCCGGGGCAAGGGACCCAGTACTTC.

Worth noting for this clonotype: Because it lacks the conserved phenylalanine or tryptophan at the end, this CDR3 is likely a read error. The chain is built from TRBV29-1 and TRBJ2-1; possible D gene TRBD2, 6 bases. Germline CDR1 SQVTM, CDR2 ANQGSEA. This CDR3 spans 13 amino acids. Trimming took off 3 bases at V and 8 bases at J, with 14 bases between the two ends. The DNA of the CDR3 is TGCAGCGTTGAGGTCCAGCGGAGGGATGAGCAGTTCCTC. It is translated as CSVEVQRRDEQFL.

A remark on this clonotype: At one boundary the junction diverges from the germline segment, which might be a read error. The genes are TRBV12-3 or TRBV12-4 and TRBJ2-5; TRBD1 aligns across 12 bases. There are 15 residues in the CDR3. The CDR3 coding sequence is TGTGTCAGCAGGCGGGACAGGGGGCCCAGCGAGACCCAGTACTTC. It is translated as CVSRRDRGPSETQYF.

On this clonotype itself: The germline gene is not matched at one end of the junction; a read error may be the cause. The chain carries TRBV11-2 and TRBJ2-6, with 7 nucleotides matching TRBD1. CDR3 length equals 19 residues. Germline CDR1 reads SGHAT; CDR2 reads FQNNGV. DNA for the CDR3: TGTGCCTGCAGCTCCTCGAGGGGAAGAGGGGGCTCTGGGGCCAACGCCCTGACTTTC. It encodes CACSSSRGRGGSGANALTF.

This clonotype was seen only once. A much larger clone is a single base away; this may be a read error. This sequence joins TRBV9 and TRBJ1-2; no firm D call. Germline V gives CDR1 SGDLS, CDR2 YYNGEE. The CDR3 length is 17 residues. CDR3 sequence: CVSSVGPPGSYGNGYTF. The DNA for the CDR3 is TGTGTCAGCAGCGTAGGTCCCCCCGGTTCATATGGTAATGGCTACACCTTC.

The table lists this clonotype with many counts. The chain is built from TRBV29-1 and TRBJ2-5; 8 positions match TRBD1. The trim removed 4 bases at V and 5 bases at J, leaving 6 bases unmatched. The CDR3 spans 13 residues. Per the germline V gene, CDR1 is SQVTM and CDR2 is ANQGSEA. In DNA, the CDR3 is TGCAGCGTTGCAACAGGGGGGATGGAGACCCAGTACTTC. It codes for CSVATGGMETQYF.

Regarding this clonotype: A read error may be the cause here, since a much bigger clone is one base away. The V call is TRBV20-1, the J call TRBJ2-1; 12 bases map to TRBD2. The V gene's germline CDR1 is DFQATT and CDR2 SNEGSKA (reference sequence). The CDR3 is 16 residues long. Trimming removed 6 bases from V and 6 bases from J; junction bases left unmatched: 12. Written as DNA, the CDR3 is TGCAGTGCATGGACTAGCGGGGAGGGTCGAGGCAATGAGCAGTTCTTC. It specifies CSAWTSGEGRGNEQFF.

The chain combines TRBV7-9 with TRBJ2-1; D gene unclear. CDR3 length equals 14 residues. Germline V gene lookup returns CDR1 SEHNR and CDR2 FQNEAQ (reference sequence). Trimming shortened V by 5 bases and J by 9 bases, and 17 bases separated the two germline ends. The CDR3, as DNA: TGTGCCAGCAGCACGGAAACTACCTTGGGTGAGCAGTTCTTC. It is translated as CASSTETTLGEQFF.